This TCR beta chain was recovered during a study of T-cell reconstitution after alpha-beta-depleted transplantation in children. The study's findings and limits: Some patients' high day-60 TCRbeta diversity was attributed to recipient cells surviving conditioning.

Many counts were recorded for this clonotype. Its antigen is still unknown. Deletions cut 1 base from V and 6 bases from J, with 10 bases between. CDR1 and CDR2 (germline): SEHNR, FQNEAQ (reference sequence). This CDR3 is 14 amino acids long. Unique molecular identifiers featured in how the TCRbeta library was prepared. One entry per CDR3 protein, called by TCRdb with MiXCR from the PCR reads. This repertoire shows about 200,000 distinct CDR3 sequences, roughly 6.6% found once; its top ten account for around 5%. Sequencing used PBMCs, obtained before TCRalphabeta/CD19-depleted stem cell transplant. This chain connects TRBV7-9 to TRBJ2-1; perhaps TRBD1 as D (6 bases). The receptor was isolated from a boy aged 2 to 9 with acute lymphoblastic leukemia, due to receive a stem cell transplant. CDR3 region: CASSLGGTLNEQFF. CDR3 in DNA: TGTGCCAGCAGCTTAGGGGGGACACTCAATGAGCAGTTCTTC.